Below are 8 T cell receptor beta chains sequenced from a single sample in a study of T cell responses to AZD1222 COVID-19 vaccine. The protocol was immunoSEQ multiplex PCR, while the TCRdb copy is restricted to in-frame clones and leaves out a portion. The sample includes over 95,000 clones, 80% to 90% seen only once; the top ten take more than 10%. The source was peripheral blood, collected on day 0 of AZD1222 vaccination. These receptors came from an adult in good health.

The chain's CDR3 is CATIGGGTSEQYF. The CDR3 nucleotides read TGTGCCACCATCGGGGGGGGAACTTCCGAGCAGTACTTC. The chain couples TRBV19 to TRBJ2-7; TRBD2 aligns across 8 bases. V gave up 10 bases and J gave up 6 bases; unmatched junction bases: 11. The CDR3 length is 13 residues. In germline, CDR1 is LNHDA, CDR2 SQIVND (reference sequence).

Worth noting for this clone: A read error may produce the germline difference seen at one junction end. This chain uses TRBV6-5 with TRBJ2-1; D may be TRBD1 (5 bases). The CDR3 sequence is 10 residues long. Germline lookup yields CDR1 MNHEY and CDR2 SVGAGI. CDR3 in amino acids: CASGAYEWLF. The DNA of the CDR3 is TGTGCCAGCGGGGCCTATGAGTGGCTCTTC.

The chain recombines TRBV30 with TRBJ2-1; perhaps TRBD2 as D (6 bases). Per the germline V gene, CDR1 is GTSNPN and CDR2 is SVGIG (reference sequence). V dropped 0 bases and J dropped 6 bases, with 15 bases sitting between them. The CDR3 extends over 15 amino acids. The CDR3 region is CAWSVGGTGGNEQFF. CDR3 DNA: TGTGCCTGGAGTGTTGGAGGAACCGGGGGCAATGAGCAGTTCTTC.

The J gene is TRBJ2-4, the V gene TRBV7-9; D uncertain. The CDR3 is 11 amino acids. V dropped 1 base and J dropped 5 bases, with 0 bases sitting between them. The germline gives CDR1 SEHNR, CDR2 FQNEAQ (reference sequence). The CDR3, as DNA: TGTGCCAGCAGCTTAGAAAACATTCAGTACTTC. It yields the protein CASSLENIQYF.

V is TRBV7-9 and J is TRBJ2-4; tentative D call: TRBD2 (6 bases). Germline V gene data show CDR1 as SEHNR and CDR2 as FQNEAQ (reference sequence). V was cut by 5 bases and J by 0 bases, with 8 bases left in between. The CDR3 runs to 14 residues. The CDR3: CASSQGLAKNIQYF. CDR3 nucleotides: TGTGCCAGCAGCCAGGGACTAGCCAAAAACATTCAGTACTTC.

In DNA, the CDR3 is TGTGCCAGCAGCTTGGGAGTTTCGGGAAATTCACCCCTCCACTTT. Protein product: CASSLGVSGNSPLHF. This chain connects TRBV5-6 to TRBJ1-6, with D unclear. The CDR3 extends over 15 amino acids. With 0 bases removed from V and 7 bases from J, the gap between germline ends came to 11 bases. From germline, CDR1 is SGHDT and CDR2 YYEEEE.

The chain recombines TRBV7-9 with TRBJ2-1; TRBD2 matches at 10 bases. The V gene end was trimmed by 8 bases and the J gene end by 5 bases; junction bases not matched to a gene: 6. CDR3 size: 14 residues. CDR1 is SEHNR and CDR2 is FQNEAQ in the germline V gene (reference sequence). CDR3 sequence: CASESGTSDNEQFF. The CDR3 nucleotides read TGTGCCAGCGAATCCGGGACTAGCGACAATGAGCAGTTCTTC.

The V gene is TRBV14, the J gene TRBJ2-1, with D unclear. V shed 2 bases and J shed 5 bases, with 1 base lying between them. The CDR3 loop spans 11 amino acids. CDR1 is SGHDN, CDR2 FVKESK, per germline. The CDR3 nucleotides are TGTGCCAGCAGCCAAAACAATGAGCAGTTCTTC. Translating it yields CASSQNNEQFF.